This T cell receptor (beta chain) was sequenced during a study of CD8 T cells in ankylosing spondylitis (dated by TCRdb to 2017 to 2019). General notes on the study: The study profiled T cell receptor beta repertoires in healthy donors and ankylosing spondylitis patients to find disease-linked TCR variants. Peripheral blood samples were taken, and synovial fluid was additionally collected from ankylosing spondylitis patients. The full study cohort was made up of 25 ankylosing spondylitis patients and about a hundred healthy donors.

What the study reported, not specific to this receptor: According to the report, matched synovial fluid samples from ankylosing spondylitis patients were significantly enriched for the disease-linked clones. Blood from ankylosing spondylitis patients appeared to be characterized by a TCR beta motif made up of several highly homologous amino acid variants. Some TCR beta motif variants had previously been reported in synovial fluid and blood of reactive arthritis patients, which suggested common disease-initiation mechanisms. The disease-linked clones showed a CD8+ phenotype and occurred at relatively low frequencies in peripheral blood.

This clonotype was found many times. No antigen is known for it. No base qualities exist here, and no much larger clone lies one base off it. Sequencer: Illumina HiSeq 2500. Quantitative 5'-RACE with molecular barcodes was the method used to prepare the TCR beta libraries. Per the source publication's procedure: A new computational method based on a probabilistic model of VDJ rearrangement was used to identify disease-linked TCR variants. TCRdb cleaned the public reads at Q25 with fastp, built clones with MiXCR and kept in-frame beta chains. When rows share a CDR3 protein, they turn into one entry using the most common DNA and genes. None of the V and J calls come from the authors' own analysis; TCRdb made them. Within this sample are about 7,000 distinct CDR3 sequences, with about 3% of them counted one time only. The ten largest clones capture around 40% of the sample. Germline trimming amounts to 3 bases on V and 2 bases on J, with 7 as the count of junction bases outside the gene matches. The CDR3 measures 16 amino acids from cysteine to phenylalanine. Kept here is only the CDR3 DNA, which spans 48 bases and is read in frame from base 1. Looking up the germline V gene yields CDR1 SGDLS and CDR2 YYNGEE.

The sample comprised blood, either unsorted or a sorted T cell fraction (not recorded which). This receptor chain uses TRBV9 and TRBJ2-1, with TRBD1 identical over 8 junction bases. The sequence was obtained from a female donor with ankylosing spondylitis or in good health (not recorded which). The CDR3 protein sequence reads: CASSGQWDRTYNEQFF. The bases are TGTGCCAGCAGCGGCCAGTGGGACAGGACCTACAATGAGCAGTTCTTC. This CDR3, with the reference TRBV9 and TRBJ2-1 proteins standing in past its ends, gives the full variable domain DSGVTQTPKHLITATGQRVTLRCSPRSGDLSVYWYQQSLDQGLQFLIQYYNGEERAKGNILERFSAQQFPDLHSELNLSSLELGDSALYFCASSGQWDRTYNEQFFGPGTRLTVL.